A single sample gave rise to the 8 T cell receptor beta chains below, sequenced in a study of CD8 T cells in Susac syndrome. Random-hexamer reverse transcription was applied to about 0.45 to 1 ug RNA. From the immunoSEQ multiplex PCR reads, TCRdb called clonotypes with MiXCR, one entry per CDR3 protein. The table has more than 200,000 distinct CDR3 sequences, 90% to 95% seen once. The specimen sequenced was CD4+ T cells from PBMCs. The receptors come from a human donor with multiple sclerosis.

The V and J genes are TRBV5-6 and TRBJ2-2, with D possibly TRBD2 on 6 matching bases. V shed 7 bases and J shed 7 bases, with 17 bases lying between them. The CDR3 runs to 14 residues. Germline CDR1 reads SGHDT; CDR2 reads YYEEEE. CDR3 DNA: TGTGCCAGCGGTCGGGACTTCTCGGGCGGGGAGCTGTTTTTT. Translating it yields CASGRDFSGGELFF.

V and J are TRBV2 and TRBJ2-7; 7 bases map to TRBD1. The ends lost 8 bases at V and 6 bases at J; junction bases unmatched: 7. There are 12 residues in the CDR3. CDR1 and CDR2 (germline): SNHLY, FYNNEI. The CDR3 coding sequence is TGTGCCAGCGGACTGCAGGGGGTCGAGCAGTACTTC. This sequence encodes CASGLQGVEQYF.

The chain joins TRBV27 to TRBJ2-7, with D perhaps TRBD1 (5 bases). Deletions cut 4 bases from V and 5 bases from J, with 12 bases between. The CDR3 totals 13 residues. CDR1 is MNHEY, CDR2 SMNVEV, per germline (reference sequence). The CDR3 DNA sequence: TGTGCCAGCAGTTCCGTCAGGGCGCACGAGCAGTACTTC. Its translation: CASSSVRAHEQYF.

The chain carries TRBV12-3 or TRBV12-4 and TRBJ2-3; 7 bases line up with TRBD1. The V segment lost 8 bases and the J segment 2 bases; nucleotides outside the gene matches: 7. The CDR3 has 14 residues. The CDR3 bases are TGTGCCAGCCGGGGACAGCCCTCCACAGATACGCAGTATTTT. Protein: CASRGQPSTDTQYF.

The rearrangement uses TRBV20-1 and TRBJ2-3; 7 positions match TRBD2. CDR1 is DFQATT, CDR2 SNEGSKA, per germline (reference sequence). The CDR3 contains 14 residues. Unmatched junction bases numbered 8, after V lost 6 bases and J lost 2 bases. CDR3 region: CSAERLAYTDTQYF. CDR3 DNA: TGCAGTGCAGAAAGACTAGCCTACACAGATACGCAGTATTTT.

This chain uses TRBV6-2 or TRBV6-3 with TRBJ2-2, with 9 positions matching TRBD2. Trimming cost V 3 bases and J 0 bases; bases outside gene matches: 2. This CDR3 contains 16 residues. Germline CDR1 and CDR2: MNHEY and SVGEGT. CDR3 DNA sequence: TGTGCCAGCAGTTATATAGCGGGGGCGAACACCGGGGAGCTGTTTTTT. As protein: CASSYIAGANTGELFF.

The chain employs TRBV6-6 and TRBJ2-5, with no clear D. V was shortened by 4 bases and J by 5 bases, with 8 bases between the two germline ends. Germline CDR1 reads MNHNY; CDR2 reads SVGAGI (reference sequence). This CDR3 has 12 amino acids. CDR3 region: CASSSSGETQYF. CDR3 nucleotide sequence: TGTGCCAGCAGTTCTAGTGGGGAGACCCAGTACTTC.

The chain combines TRBV3-1 with TRBJ1-2; the D gene is possibly TRBD1 (6 bases). In germline, CDR1 is LGHDT, CDR2 YNNKEL (reference sequence). This CDR3 is built from 17 residues. The V and J ends lost 1 base and 4 bases respectively, with 19 bases between them. CDR3 coding DNA: TGTGCCAGCAGCCAAGTTTTGTTGGGGGCGGATGGCTATGGCTACACCTTC. Amino acid sequence: CASSQVLLGADGYGYTF.